These T cell receptor beta chains were read from a single sample in a study of Tregs in tolerant kidney transplant recipients. Produced via immunoSEQ multiplex PCR; TCRdb's table is partial and in-frame only. The profile shows just under 65,000 clones, 95% to 98% of them singletons. The specimen was Tregs from blood, collected before the transplant. The receptor set was obtained from a human donor who received a combined kidney and bone marrow transplant. Both conserved end residues are part of each CDR3. The D gene is left open where the match is weak. Clone size appears in some rows only: once, few, many, or a class for an expanded clone.

>.|TRBJ1-2|.|TRBV7-8
TGTGCCAGCAGCTTAGGAGGAGGGGGCTACACCTTC
CASSLGGGGYTF
>.|TRBJ1-1|.|TRBV5-4
TGTGCCAGCAGCTTGTGGCGGGGGGGGGACATGAACACTGAAGCTTTCTTT
CASSLWRGGDMNTEAFF
>TRBD1|TRBJ1-5|.|TRBV30
TGTGCCTGGAGGCTTGGACAGGGACCTTATCAGCCCCAGCATTTT
CAWRLGQGPYQPQHF
>TRBD1|TRBJ2-1|.|TRBV2
TGTGCCAGCAGCCACACCGGGACAGTGACGAATGAGCAGTTCTTC
CASSHTGTVTNEQFF
>TRBD2|TRBJ2-7|.|TRBV19
TGTGCCAGTAGTATGCCCCGCTCTAGCGGCCCCTACGAGCAGTACTTC
CASSMPRSSGPYEQYF
>.|TRBJ1-2|.|TRBV7-2
TGTGCCAGCAGCTTACTCCCGGGTGGCTATGGCTACACCTTC
CASSLLPGGYGYTF
>TRBD2|TRBJ2-1|.|TRBV19
TGTGCCAGCTCCGGGACTAGCGGGAGGCCCCGGAATGAGCAGTTCTTC
CASSGTSGRPRNEQFF
>.|TRBJ1-1|.|TRBV28
TGTGCCAGCAGTTTATTTCAGGAAGCTTTCTTT
CASSLFQEAFF
>.|TRBJ2-5|.|TRBV5-1
TGCGCCAGCAGCTTCTCAGGGGAGACCCAGTACTTC
CASSFSGETQYF
>.|TRBJ2-3|.|TRBV29-1
TGCAGCGTGATACCCGCGGGATCAGATACGCAGTATTTT
CSVIPAGSDTQYF
>.|TRBJ2-7|.|TRBV19
TGTGCCAGTAGTATTAAGGCCCTTTGGTCGGACAGCTATACGACCTACGAGCAGTACTTC
CASSIKALWSDSYTTYEQYF
>TRBD1|TRBJ2-7|once|TRBV15
TGTGCCACCAGCGGAAACAGGGGTTACGAGCAGTACTTC
CATSGNRGYEQYF
>TRBD2|TRBJ2-1|.|TRBV25-1
TGTGCCAGCACTAGGACTAGCGGCTACAATGAGCAGTTCTTC
CASTRTSGYNEQFF
>TRBD2|TRBJ2-1|.|TRBV6-6
TGTGCCAGCAGTTACGAGACTAGCGGGAGAGAGCAGTTCTTC
CASSYETSGREQFF
>.|TRBJ2-5|.|TRBV5-8
TGTGCCAGCAGCTGGACTGGAACGGAGACCCAGTACTTC
CASSWTGTETQYF
>.|TRBJ2-3|.|TRBV4-2
TGTGCCAGCAGCCTCCCAGCGGATACGCAGTATTTT
CASSLPADTQYF
>.|TRBJ1-2|.|TRBV2
TGTGCCAGCAGGAAAGGTAGCCGGGGGATTGACTATGGCTACACCTTC
CASRKGSRGIDYGYTF
>TRBD1|TRBJ1-1|.|TRBV4-1
TGCGCCAGCAGCACCTGGGACAGGGGTACTGAAGCTTTCTTT
CASSTWDRGTEAFF
>TRBD1|TRBJ1-2|.|TRBV15
TGTGCCACAGGGGGACAGTTCAACTATGGCTACACCTTC
CATGGQFNYGYTF
>.|TRBJ2-7|.|TRBV5-5
TGTGCCAGCAGCTTGGGGTTCCGTGGTACAGCTTTACGTGGGTACTTC
CASSLGFRGTALRGYF
>TRBD1|TRBJ1-2|.|TRBV5-1
TGCGCCAGCAGGGTATGGGACAGCTCTTATGGCTACACCTTC
CASRVWDSSYGYTF
>.|TRBJ2-3|.|TRBV5-1
TGCGCCAGCAGCGCCCGGACTGGTTCCATCACAGATACGCAGTATTTT
CASSARTGSITDTQYF
>.|TRBJ1-2|.|TRBV7-2
TGTGCCAGCAGCCGGACTAAACCCTATGGCTACACCTTC
CASSRTKPYGYTF
>.|TRBJ1-1|.|TRBV6-6
TGTGCCAGCAGCCCTACAGGCCTGAGGAGCACTGAAGCTTTCTTT
CASSPTGLRSTEAFF
>TRBD2|TRBJ2-3|.|TRBV5-6
TGTGCCAGCAGCTTACGGGGGAGGGGTACAGATACGCAGTATTTT
CASSLRGRGTDTQYF
>.|TRBJ1-2|.|TRBV6-1
TGTGCCAGCAGTAACGGACAGTACTATGGCTACACCTTC
CASSNGQYYGYTF
>TRBD1|TRBJ2-7|.|TRBV6-4
TGTGCCAGCAGCGCACCAGGGGGCCGTTCCATCTACGAGCAGTACTTC
CASSAPGGRSIYEQYF
>TRBD2|TRBJ2-7|.|TRBV5-6
TGTGCCAGCAGCTTAGTATCACTAGCGAACTACGAGCAGTACTTC
CASSLVSLANYEQYF
>.|TRBJ1-2|once|TRBV19
TGTGCCAGTAGGCGACAGGTCAACAACTATGGCTACACCTTC
CASRRQVNNYGYTF
>.|TRBJ1-2|.|TRBV7-2
TGTGCCAGCAGCTTTTCCCACAGGGATGATGGCTACACCTTC
CASSFSHRDDGYTF
>.|TRBJ2-5|.|TRBV7-6
TGTGCCAGCAGCCCAGGAGTGGGGCAGGAGATCCAGTACTTC
CASSPGVGQEIQYF
>.|TRBJ2-3|.|TRBV28
TGTGCCAGCACCCTTGGAGGGCAAAGTACGCAGTATTTT
CASTLGGQSTQYF
>TRBD1|TRBJ1-5|.|TRBV27
TGTGCCAGCAGTTACAGGGGCCGACAGCCCCAGCATTTT
CASSYRGRQPQHF
>TRBD1|TRBJ2-2|.|TRBV19
TGTGCCAGTAGCCTACCGGGACAGGGGACCGGGGAGCTGTTTTTT
CASSLPGQGTGELFF
>TRBD1|TRBJ1-2|.|TRBV7-2
TGTGCCAGCAGCGAAGTGACAGGGACCTATGGCTACACCTTC
CASSEVTGTYGYTF
>.|TRBJ1-1|once|TRBV4-1
TGCGCCAGCAGCCAAGATTGGGAGGGGCGTAAAAAGAGGGCTTTCTTT
CASSQDWEGRKKRAFF
>TRBD1|TRBJ1-2|.|TRBV4-2
TGTGCCAGCAGCCAAGGACAGGGGGAAATATATGGCTACACCTTC
CASSQGQGEIYGYTF